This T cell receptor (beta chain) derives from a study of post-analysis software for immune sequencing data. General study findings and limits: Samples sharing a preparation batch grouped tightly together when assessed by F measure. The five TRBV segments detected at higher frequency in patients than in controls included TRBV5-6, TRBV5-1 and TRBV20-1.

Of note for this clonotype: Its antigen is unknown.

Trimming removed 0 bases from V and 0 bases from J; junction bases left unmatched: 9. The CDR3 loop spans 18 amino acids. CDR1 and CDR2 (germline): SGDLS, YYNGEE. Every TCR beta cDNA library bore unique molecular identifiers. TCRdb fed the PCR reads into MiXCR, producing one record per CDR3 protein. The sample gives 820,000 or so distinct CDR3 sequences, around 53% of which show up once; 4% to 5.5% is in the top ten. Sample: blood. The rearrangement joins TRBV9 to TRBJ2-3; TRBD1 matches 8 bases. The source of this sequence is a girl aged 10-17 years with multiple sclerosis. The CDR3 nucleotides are TGTGCCAGCAGCGTAGTGACAGGGGCTCTTCCTAGCACAGATACGCAGTATTTT. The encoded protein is CASSVVTGALPSTDTQYF.